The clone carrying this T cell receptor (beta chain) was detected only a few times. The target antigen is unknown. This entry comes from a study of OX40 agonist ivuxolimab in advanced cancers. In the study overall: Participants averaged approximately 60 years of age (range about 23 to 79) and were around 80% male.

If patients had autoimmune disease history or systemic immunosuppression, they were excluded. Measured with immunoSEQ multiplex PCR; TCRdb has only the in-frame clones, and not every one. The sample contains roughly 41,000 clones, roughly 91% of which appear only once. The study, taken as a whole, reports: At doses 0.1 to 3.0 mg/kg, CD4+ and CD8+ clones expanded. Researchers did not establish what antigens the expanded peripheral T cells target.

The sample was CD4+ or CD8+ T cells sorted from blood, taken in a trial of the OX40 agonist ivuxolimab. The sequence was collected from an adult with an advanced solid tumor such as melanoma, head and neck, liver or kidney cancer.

CDR3 bases: TGTGCCAGCAGCCCACCGGGACAGGGTGACTATGGCTACACCTTC. This sequence encodes CASSPPGQGDYGYTF. The V call is TRBV9, the J call TRBJ1-2; 9 bases are a match to TRBD1. Germline V gives CDR1 SGDLS, CDR2 YYNGEE. The CDR3 is made up of 15 amino acids. The V and J ends lost 4 bases and 3 bases, in that order; junction bases with no gene match: 7.